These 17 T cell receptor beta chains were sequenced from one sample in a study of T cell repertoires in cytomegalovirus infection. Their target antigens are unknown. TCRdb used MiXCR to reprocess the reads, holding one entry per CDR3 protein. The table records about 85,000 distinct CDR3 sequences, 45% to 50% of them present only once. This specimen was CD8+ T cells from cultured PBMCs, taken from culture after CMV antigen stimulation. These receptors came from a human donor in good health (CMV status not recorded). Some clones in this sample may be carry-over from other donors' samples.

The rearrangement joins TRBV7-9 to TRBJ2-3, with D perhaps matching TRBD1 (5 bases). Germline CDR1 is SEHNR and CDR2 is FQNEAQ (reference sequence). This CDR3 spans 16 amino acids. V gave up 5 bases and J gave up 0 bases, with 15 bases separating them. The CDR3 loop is CASSQTEVYSTDTQYF. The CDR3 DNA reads TGTGCCAGCAGCCAGACAGAGGTCTATAGCACAGATACGCAGTATTTT.

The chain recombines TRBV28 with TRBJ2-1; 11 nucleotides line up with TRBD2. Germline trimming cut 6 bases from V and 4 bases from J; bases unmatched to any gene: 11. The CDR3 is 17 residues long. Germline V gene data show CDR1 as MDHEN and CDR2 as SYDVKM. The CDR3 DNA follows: TGTGCCAGCAGCCATTCCCGCCGACTAGCGGGGTACAATGAGCAGTTCTTC. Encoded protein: CASSHSRRLAGYNEQFF.

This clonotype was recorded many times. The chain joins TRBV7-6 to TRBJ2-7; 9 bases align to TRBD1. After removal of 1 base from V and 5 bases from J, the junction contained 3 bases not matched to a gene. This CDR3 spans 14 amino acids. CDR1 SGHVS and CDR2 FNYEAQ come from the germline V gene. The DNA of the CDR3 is TGTGCCAGCAGCTTAGAACAGGGGGCCAACGAGCAGTACTTC. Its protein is CASSLEQGANEQYF.

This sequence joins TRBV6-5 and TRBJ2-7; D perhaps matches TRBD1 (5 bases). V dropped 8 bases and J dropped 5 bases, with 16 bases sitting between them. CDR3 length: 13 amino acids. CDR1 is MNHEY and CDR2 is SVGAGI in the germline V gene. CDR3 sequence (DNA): TGTGCCAGCGGGATAGGGGCGACGCACGAGCAGTACTTC. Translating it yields CASGIGATHEQYF.

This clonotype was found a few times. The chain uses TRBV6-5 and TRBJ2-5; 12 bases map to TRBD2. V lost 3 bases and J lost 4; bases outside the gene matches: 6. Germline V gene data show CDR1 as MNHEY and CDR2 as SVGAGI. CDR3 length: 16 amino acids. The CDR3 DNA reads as TGTGCCAGCAGTTATCTAGCGGGAGGGCCCTCAGAGACCCAGTACTTC. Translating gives CASSYLAGGPSETQYF.

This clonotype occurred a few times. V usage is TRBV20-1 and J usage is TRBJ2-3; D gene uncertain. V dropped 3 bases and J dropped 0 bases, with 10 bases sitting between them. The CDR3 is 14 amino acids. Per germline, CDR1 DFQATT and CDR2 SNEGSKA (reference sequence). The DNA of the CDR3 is TGCAGTGCTAGTCACCCATACAGCACAGATACGCAGTATTTT. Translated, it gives CSASHPYSTDTQYF.

CDR3 nucleotide sequence: TGTGCCAGCAGCCCGTGGGCGGGACCAAATGAAAAACTGTTTTTT. The encoded protein is CASSPWAGPNEKLFF. This chain connects TRBV7-4 to TRBJ1-4; possible D gene TRBD1, 5 bases. CDR3 length equals 15 residues. Germline V gives CDR1 SGHVT, CDR2 SQSDAQ. V gave up 5 bases and J gave up 5 bases, with 15 bases separating them.

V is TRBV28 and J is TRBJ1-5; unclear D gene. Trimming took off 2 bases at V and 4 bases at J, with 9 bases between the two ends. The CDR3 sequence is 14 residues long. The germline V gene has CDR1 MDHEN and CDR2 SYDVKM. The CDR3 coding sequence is TGTGCCAGCAGTTTAGGAAGGGTAAATCAGCCCCAGCATTTT. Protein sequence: CASSLGRVNQPQHF.

In DNA, the CDR3 is TGTGCCAGCAGCCCAGCGCGCTTAGAGGGTCCTAACTATGGCTACACCTTC. Translating it yields CASSPARLEGPNYGYTF. This chain links TRBV11-3 with TRBJ1-2; D remains unclear. V was shortened by 5 bases and J by 0 bases, with 19 bases between the two germline ends. The CDR3 is made up of 17 amino acids. CDR1 is SGHNT and CDR2 is YENEEA in the germline V gene.

The chain's CDR3 is CASSERTSGSYEQYF. The CDR3 DNA follows: TGTGCCAGCAGTGAACGGACTAGCGGGAGCTACGAGCAGTACTTC. J is TRBJ2-7 and V is TRBV6-1; 13 positions match TRBD2. V lost 2 bases to trimming and J lost 3 bases; unmatched junction nucleotides: 1. The CDR3 spans 15 residues. Germline-derived CDR1 and CDR2 are MNHNS and SASEGT.

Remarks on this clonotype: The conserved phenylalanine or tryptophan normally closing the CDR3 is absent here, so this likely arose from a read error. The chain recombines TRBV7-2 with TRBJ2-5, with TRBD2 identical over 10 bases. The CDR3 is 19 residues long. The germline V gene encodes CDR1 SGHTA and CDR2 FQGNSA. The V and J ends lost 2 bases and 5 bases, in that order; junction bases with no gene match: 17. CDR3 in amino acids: CASSLRVASGRPEWETQYV. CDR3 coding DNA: TGTGCCAGCAGCTTAAGAGTAGCTAGCGGGAGACCCGAATGGGAGACCCAGTACGTC.

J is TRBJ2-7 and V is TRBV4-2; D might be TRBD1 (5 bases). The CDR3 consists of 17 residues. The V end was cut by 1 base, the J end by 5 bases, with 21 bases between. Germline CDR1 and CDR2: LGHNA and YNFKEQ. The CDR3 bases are TGTGCCAGCAGCCAAGTTAAGATTGGGGCAGGGATGGACGAGCAGTACTTC. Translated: CASSQVKIGAGMDEQYF.

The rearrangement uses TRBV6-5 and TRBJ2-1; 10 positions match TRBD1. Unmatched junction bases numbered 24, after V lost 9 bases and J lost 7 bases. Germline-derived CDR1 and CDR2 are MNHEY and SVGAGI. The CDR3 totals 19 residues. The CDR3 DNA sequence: TGTGCCAGTAGTCCGGGACAGGGGAATCCCCGGGGTAGATCAAATGAGCAGTTCTTC. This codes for CASSPGQGNPRGRSNEQFF.

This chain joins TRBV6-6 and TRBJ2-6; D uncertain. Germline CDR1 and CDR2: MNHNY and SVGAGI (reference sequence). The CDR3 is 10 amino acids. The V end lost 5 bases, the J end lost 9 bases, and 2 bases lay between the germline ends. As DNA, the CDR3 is TGTGCCAGCAGTAGCAACGTCCTGACTTTC. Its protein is CASSSNVLTF.

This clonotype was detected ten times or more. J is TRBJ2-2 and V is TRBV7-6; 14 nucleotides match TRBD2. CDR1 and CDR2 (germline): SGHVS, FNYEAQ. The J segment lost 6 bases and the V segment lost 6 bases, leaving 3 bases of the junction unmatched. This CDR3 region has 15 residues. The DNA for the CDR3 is TGTGCCAGCAGTCCGGGACTAGCGGGAGCCGGGGAGCTGTTTTTT. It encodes CASSPGLAGAGELFF.

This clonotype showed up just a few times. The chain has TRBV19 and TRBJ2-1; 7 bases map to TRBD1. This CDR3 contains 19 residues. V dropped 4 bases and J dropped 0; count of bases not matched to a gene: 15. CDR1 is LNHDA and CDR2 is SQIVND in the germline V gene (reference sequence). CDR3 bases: TGTGCCAGTAGTAGCCAGGGGGAGCGAATTGGTAGCTCCTACAATGAGCAGTTCTTC. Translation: CASSSQGERIGSSYNEQFF.

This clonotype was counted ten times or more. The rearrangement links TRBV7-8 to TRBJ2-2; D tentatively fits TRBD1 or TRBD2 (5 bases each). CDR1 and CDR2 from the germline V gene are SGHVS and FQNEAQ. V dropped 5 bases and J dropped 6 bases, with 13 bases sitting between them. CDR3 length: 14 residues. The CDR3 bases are TGTGCCAGCAGCACCCGGGACCTGGCCGGGGAGCTGTTTTTT. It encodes CASSTRDLAGELFF.